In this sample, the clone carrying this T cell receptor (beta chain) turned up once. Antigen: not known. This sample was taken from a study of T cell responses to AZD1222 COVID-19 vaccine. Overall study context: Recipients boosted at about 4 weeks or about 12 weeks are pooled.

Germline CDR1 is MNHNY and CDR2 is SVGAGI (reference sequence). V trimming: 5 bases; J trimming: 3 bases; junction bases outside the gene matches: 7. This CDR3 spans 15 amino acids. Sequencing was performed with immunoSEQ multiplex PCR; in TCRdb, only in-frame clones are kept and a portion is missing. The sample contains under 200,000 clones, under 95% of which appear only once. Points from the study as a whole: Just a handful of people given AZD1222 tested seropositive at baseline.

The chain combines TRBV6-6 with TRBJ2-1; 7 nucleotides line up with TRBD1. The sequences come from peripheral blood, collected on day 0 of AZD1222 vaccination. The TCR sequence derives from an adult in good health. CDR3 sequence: CASSQPTGLYNEQFF. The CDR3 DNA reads TGTGCCAGCAGTCAACCGACAGGGCTCTACAATGAGCAGTTCTTC.